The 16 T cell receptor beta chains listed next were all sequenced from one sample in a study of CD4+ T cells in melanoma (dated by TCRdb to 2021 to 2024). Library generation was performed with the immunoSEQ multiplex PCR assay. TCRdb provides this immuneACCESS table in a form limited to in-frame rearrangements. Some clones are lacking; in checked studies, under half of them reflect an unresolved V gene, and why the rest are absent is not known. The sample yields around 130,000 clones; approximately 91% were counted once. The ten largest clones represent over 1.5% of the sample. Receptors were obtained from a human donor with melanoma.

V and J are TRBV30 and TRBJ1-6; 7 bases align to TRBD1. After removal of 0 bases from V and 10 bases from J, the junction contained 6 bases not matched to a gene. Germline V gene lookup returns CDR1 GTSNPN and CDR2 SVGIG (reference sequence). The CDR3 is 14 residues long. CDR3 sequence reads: CAWSVSGGRSPLHF. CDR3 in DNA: TGTGCCTGGAGTGTATCAGGGGGAAGATCACCCCTCCACTTT. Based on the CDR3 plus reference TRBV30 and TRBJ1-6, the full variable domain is SQTIHQWPATLVQPVGSPLSLECTVEGTSNPNLYWYRQAAGRGLQLLFYSVGIGQISSEVPQNLSASRPQDRQFILSSKKLLLSDSGFYLCAWSVSGGRSPLHFGNGTRLTVT.

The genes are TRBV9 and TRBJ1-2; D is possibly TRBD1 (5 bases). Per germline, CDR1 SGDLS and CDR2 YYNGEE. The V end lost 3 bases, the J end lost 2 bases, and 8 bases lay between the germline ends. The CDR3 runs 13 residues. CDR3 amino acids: CASSAQVNYGYTF. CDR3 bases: TGTGCCAGCAGCGCACAGGTGAACTATGGCTACACCTTC.

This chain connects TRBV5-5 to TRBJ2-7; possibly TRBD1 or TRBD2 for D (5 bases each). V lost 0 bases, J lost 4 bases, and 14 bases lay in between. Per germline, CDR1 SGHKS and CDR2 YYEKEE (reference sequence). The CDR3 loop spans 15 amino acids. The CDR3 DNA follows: TGTGCCAGCAGCTTGGTGGGACGGTCCGTGTACGAGCAGTACTTC. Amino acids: CASSLVGRSVYEQYF.

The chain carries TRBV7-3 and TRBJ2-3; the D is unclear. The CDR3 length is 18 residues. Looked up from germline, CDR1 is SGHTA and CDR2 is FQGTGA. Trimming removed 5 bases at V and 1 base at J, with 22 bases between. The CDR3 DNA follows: TGTGCCAGCAGCGATCTTCGGCTGGATACCATAGGCACAGATACGCAGTATTTT. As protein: CASSDLRLDTIGTDTQYF.

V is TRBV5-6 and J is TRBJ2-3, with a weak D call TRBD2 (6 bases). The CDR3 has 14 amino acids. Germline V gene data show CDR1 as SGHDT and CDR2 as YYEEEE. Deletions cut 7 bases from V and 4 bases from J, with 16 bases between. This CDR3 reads CASCYRDFSDTQYF. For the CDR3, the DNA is TGTGCCAGCTGTTACCGGGACTTCTCAGATACGCAGTATTTT.

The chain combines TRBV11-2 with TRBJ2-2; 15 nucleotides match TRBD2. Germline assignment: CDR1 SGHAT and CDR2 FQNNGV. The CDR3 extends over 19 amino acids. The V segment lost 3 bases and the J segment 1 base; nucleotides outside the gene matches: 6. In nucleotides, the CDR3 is TGTGCCAGCAGCTTCTTGGGACTAGCGGGGGGAATGAACACCGGGGAGCTGTTTTTT. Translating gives CASSFLGLAGGMNTGELFF.

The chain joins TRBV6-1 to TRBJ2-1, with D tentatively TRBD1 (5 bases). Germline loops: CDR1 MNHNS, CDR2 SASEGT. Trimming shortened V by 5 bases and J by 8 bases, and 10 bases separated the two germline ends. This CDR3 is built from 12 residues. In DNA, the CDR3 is TGTGCCAGCAGTACTCAGGGTTATGAGCAGTTCTTC. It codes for CASSTQGYEQFF.

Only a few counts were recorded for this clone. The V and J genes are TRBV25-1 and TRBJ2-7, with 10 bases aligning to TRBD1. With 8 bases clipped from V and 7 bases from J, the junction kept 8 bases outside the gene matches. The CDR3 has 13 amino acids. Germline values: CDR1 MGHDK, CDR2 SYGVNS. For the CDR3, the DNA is TGTGCCAGCTCCGGGACAGGGGTGGGGGAGCAGTACTTC. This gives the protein CASSGTGVGEQYF.

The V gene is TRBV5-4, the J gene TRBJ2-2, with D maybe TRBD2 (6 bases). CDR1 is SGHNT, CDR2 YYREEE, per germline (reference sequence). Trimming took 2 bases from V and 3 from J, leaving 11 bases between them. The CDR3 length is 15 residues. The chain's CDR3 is CASSFSRGYTGELFF. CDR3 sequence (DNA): TGTGCCAGCAGCTTTTCTCGGGGGTACACCGGGGAGCTGTTTTTT.

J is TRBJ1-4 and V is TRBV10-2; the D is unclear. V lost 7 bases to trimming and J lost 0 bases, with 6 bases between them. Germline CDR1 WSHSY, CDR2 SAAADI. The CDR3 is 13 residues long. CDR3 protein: CASTATTNEKLFF. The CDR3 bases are TGCGCCAGCACAGCGACAACTAATGAAAAACTGTTTTTT.

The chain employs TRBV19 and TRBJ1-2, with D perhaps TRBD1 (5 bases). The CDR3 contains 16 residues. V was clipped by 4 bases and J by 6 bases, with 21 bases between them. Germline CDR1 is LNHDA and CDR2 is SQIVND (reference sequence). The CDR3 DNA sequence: TGTGCCAGTAGTAGCCATATCTGGAGGGGCGAGGATGGCTACACCTTC. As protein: CASSSHIWRGEDGYTF.

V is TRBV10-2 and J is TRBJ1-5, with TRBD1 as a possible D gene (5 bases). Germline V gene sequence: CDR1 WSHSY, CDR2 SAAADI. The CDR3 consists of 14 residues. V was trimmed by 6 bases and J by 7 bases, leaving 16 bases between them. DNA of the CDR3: TGCGCCAGCAGCTCCCAGGGTCTTGGGCAGCCCCAGCATTTT. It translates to CASSSQGLGQPQHF.

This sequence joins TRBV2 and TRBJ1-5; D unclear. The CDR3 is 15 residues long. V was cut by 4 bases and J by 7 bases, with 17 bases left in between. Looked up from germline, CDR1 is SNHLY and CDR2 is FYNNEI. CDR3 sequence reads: CASSGGVGAGQPQHF. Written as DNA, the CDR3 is TGTGCCAGCAGTGGTGGTGTTGGCGCGGGGCAGCCCCAGCATTTT. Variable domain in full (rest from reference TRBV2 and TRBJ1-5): EPEVTQTPSHQVTQMGQEVILRCVPISNHLYFYWYRQILGQKVEFLVSFYNNEISEKSEIFDDQFSVERPDGSNFTLKIRSTKLEDSAMYFCASSGGVGAGQPQHFGDGTRLSIL.

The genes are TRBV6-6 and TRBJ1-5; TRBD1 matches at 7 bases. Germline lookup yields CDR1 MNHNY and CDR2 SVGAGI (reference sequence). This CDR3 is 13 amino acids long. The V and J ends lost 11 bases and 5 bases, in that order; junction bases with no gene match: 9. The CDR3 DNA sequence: TGTGCCCACGGAAGGGGGCGCGATCAGCCCCAGCATTTT. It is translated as CAHGRGRDQPQHF.

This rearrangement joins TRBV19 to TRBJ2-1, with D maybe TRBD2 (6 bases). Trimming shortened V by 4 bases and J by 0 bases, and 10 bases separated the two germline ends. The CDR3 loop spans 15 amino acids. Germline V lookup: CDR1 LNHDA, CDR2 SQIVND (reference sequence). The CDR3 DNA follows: TGTGCCAGTAGTACCCTTAGCGGCTCCTACAATGAGCAGTTCTTC. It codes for CASSTLSGSYNEQFF.

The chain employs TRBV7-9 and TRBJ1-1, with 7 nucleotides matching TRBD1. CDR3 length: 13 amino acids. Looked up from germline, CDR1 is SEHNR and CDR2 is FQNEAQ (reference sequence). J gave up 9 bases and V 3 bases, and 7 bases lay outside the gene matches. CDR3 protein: CASSLKPGQKAFF. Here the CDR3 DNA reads TGTGCCAGCAGCTTGAAACCGGGACAGAAAGCTTTCTTT.